The 24 T cell receptor beta chains given below trace back to one sample, sequenced in a study of human T cells and chemical hapten exposure. Specified time point: patch test 1, 2 weeks after DPC sensitization. The treatment: therapeutic diphenylcyclopropenone sensitization with weekly scalp DPC. MiXCR, applied by TCRdb to the RACE reads, yields one record per CDR3 protein. The sample includes about 340,000 distinct CDR3 sequences, roughly 6.9% of them seen just once. Sequenced material: whole blood, taken in connection with sensitization to the hapten diphenylcyclopropenone (DPC). Every receptor here comes from a woman aged 18-29 years with alopecia areata. Some clones in this sample may be carry-over from other donors' samples.

The chain carries TRBV27 and TRBJ2-7; 9 bases match TRBD1. J lost 3 bases, V lost 4 bases, and 4 bases had no gene match. The CDR3 runs 14 residues. CDR1 MNHEY and CDR2 SMNVEV come from the germline V gene (reference sequence). The CDR3 sequence: CASSSETGGYEQYF. CDR3 nucleotide sequence: TGTGCCAGCAGTTCCGAGACAGGGGGCTACGAGCAGTACTTC.

This clonotype showed up just a few times. V and J are TRBV6-2 or TRBV6-3 and TRBJ2-7; D is possibly TRBD2 (5 bases). The CDR3 runs to 16 residues. CDR1 is MNHEY, CDR2 SVGEGT, per germline. Trimming removed 8 bases from V and 0 bases from J, with 20 bases in between. The CDR3 loop is CASLPFGEPSSYEQYF. CDR3 DNA: TGTGCCAGCTTACCATTCGGGGAGCCTAGCTCCTACGAGCAGTACTTC.

The chain is built from TRBV2 and TRBJ2-3; 8 positions match TRBD1. This CDR3 region has 15 residues. The ends lost 5 bases at V and 0 bases at J; junction bases unmatched: 4. CDR1 is SNHLY, CDR2 FYNNEI, per germline. The CDR3 DNA is TGTGCCAGCAGTAAGACAGGGGCTAGCACAGATACGCAGTATTTT. This gives the protein CASSKTGASTDTQYF.

This clonotype has a single count. The chain couples TRBV4-3 to TRBJ2-7, with a weak D call TRBD2 (5 bases). The germline V gene has CDR1 LGHNA and CDR2 YSLEER. There are 15 residues in the CDR3. Trimming cost V 6 bases and J 0 bases, with 15 bases left between them. Here the CDR3 reads CASSSFRDSSYEQYF. The CDR3 coding sequence is TGCGCCAGCAGTTCCTTTCGGGATAGCTCCTACGAGCAGTACTTC.

This clonotype was counted only a few times. V usage is TRBV4-1 and J usage is TRBJ2-1; D gene uncertain. The CDR3 is 16 residues long. The V and J ends lost 0 bases and 7 bases respectively, with 16 bases between them. From germline, CDR1 is MGHRA and CDR2 YSYEKL. CDR3 coding DNA: TGCGCCAGCAGCCAAGAAGGACGTGCCTTGGGGAATGAGCAGTTCTTC. Its protein product is CASSQEGRALGNEQFF.

A note on this clonotype: Given the absence of the conserved phenylalanine or tryptophan at the CDR3 end, a read error is likely. The chain is built from TRBV5-6 and TRBJ2-4, with D perhaps matching TRBD1 or TRBD2 (6 bases each). Trimming stripped 4 bases from V and 6 bases from J, with 17 bases between. The CDR3 runs to 15 residues. CDR1 and CDR2 from the germline V gene are SGHDT and YYEEEE. As DNA, the CDR3 is TGTGCCAGCAGCCCCGAAGGGGGGCTTGGAAACATTCAGTACTAC. Translated, it gives CASSPEGGLGNIQYY.

This clonotype was found many times. CDR3 DNA: TGTGCCAGCACCGATGGACAGGGGTGGTACGAGCAGTACTTC. Translating gives CASTDGQGWYEQYF. The chain carries TRBV7-2 and TRBJ2-7, with 9 bases fitting TRBD1. This CDR3 region has 14 residues. V lost 7 bases, J lost 4 bases, and 8 bases stayed unmatched. Germline loops: CDR1 SGHTA, CDR2 FQGNSA.

The genes are TRBV5-5 and TRBJ2-5, with D possibly being TRBD1 (5 bases). The CDR3 is 15 residues long. V lost 2 bases, J lost 1 base, and 12 bases lay in between. Germline CDR1 and CDR2: SGHKS and YYEKEE (reference sequence). The CDR3 DNA sequence: TGTGCCAGCAGCTTTCTTTCGACAGTCCAAGAGACCCAGTACTTC. It encodes CASSFLSTVQETQYF. Looking up the rest from reference TRBV5-5 and TRBJ2-5 gives the full variable domain: DAGVTQSPTHLIKTRGQQVTLRCSPISGHKSVSWYQQVLGQGPQFIFQYYEKEERGRGNFPDRFSARQFPNYSSELNVNALLLGDSALYLCASSFLSTVQETQYFGPGTRLLVL.

The sample holds a few counts of this clonotype. The chain carries TRBV4-2 and TRBJ2-3; no reliable D call. This CDR3 has 18 amino acids. Trimming removed 0 bases from V and 0 bases from J, with 16 bases in between. Germline CDR1 is LGHNA and CDR2 is YNFKEQ. As DNA, the CDR3 is TGTGCCAGCAGCCAAGAATCCGCGACGACCTCTAGCACAGATACGCAGTATTTT. It is translated as CASSQESATTSSTDTQYF.

This clonotype was recorded a few times. The gene calls are TRBV4-2 and TRBJ2-1; weak D call: TRBD2 (6 bases). V gave up 0 bases and J gave up 5 bases, with 11 bases separating them. This CDR3 comprises 15 residues. Per germline, CDR1 LGHNA and CDR2 YNFKEQ. The CDR3 loop reads CASSQDQGGNNEQFF. In DNA form, the CDR3 reads TGTGCCAGCAGCCAAGATCAGGGAGGTAACAATGAGCAGTTCTTC.

The CDR3 loop reads CASGLVLNRAYTEAFF. In nucleotides, the CDR3 is TGTGCTAGTGGTTTGGTACTGAACAGGGCTTACACTGAAGCTTTCTTT. V is TRBV12-5 and J is TRBJ1-1, with D perhaps matching TRBD1 (6 bases). The CDR3 consists of 16 residues. V lost 0 bases, J lost 3 bases, and 14 bases lay in between. CDR1 is LGHNT and CDR2 is FRNRAP in the germline V gene.

This clonotype was found a few times. The chain carries TRBV5-1 and TRBJ2-7, with D uncertain. This CDR3 contains 14 residues. Trimming pared 1 base from V and 6 bases from J, leaving 14 bases between. The germline V gene has CDR1 SGHRS and CDR2 YFSETQ. CDR3 region: CASSLSLGTGEQYF. DNA for the CDR3: TGCGCCAGCAGCTTGTCATTGGGTACGGGCGAGCAGTACTTC.

This clonotype showed up many times. This chain connects TRBV4-1 to TRBJ2-1; 7 bases align to TRBD2. The CDR3 loop spans 17 amino acids. Germline assignment: CDR1 MGHRA and CDR2 YSYEKL. Losses at the gene ends were 4 bases for V and 5 bases for J; bases not matched to a gene: 14. The CDR3 DNA is TGCGCCAGCAGCCCACTACCGGGAGGCAGGGAACACAATGAGCAGTTCTTC. It yields the protein CASSPLPGGREHNEQFF.

This clonotype has only a few counts. In DNA, the CDR3 is TGTGCCAGCAGTAACAGGACGGGTTATCAGCCCCAGCATTTT. It encodes CASSNRTGYQPQHF. The V and J genes are TRBV6-1 and TRBJ1-5, with D possibly matching TRBD1 (5 bases). The germline V and J ends were trimmed by 5 bases and 5 bases, with 13 bases remaining between them. The CDR3 totals 14 residues. Looked up from germline, CDR1 is MNHNS and CDR2 is SASEGT.

This clonotype was recorded at least ten times. The chain is built from TRBV28 and TRBJ1-6; the D gene is possibly TRBD1 (5 bases). Trimming cost V 1 base and J 14 bases, with 9 bases left between them. Looked up from germline, CDR1 is MDHEN and CDR2 is SYDVKM. CDR3 length equals 12 residues. CDR3 DNA: TGTGCCAGCAGTTTATATGGGGGAACCCTCCACTTT. Protein: CASSLYGGTLHF.

The gene calls are TRBV4-3 and TRBJ1-5, with 10 bases aligning to TRBD1. The CDR3 covers 14 residues. After removal of 0 bases from V and 10 bases from J, the junction contained 3 bases not matched to a gene. Germline CDR1 is LGHNA and CDR2 is YSLEER. DNA of the CDR3: TGCGCCAGCAGCCAAGAGACAGGGGGCGATCCCCAGCATTTT. This codes for CASSQETGGDPQHF.

The sample holds a few counts of this clonotype. This chain joins TRBV28 and TRBJ2-7; 11 bases align to TRBD2. CDR1 MDHEN and CDR2 SYDVKM come from the germline V gene. CDR3 length: 18 residues. Trimming cost V 5 bases and J 2 bases; bases outside gene matches: 14. CDR3 nucleotide sequence: TGTGCCAGCAGTGTGCTAGCGGGGGGATACCTATCCCCCTACGAGCAGTACTTC. Encoded protein: CASSVLAGGYLSPYEQYF.

The sample holds many counts of this clonotype. The chain has TRBV7-2 and TRBJ2-1; 14 bases align to TRBD2. Germline V gives CDR1 SGHTA, CDR2 FQGNSA. The CDR3 consists of 15 residues. Losses at the gene ends were 5 bases for V and 8 bases for J; bases not matched to a gene: 5. The CDR3 DNA sequence: TGTGCCAGCAGCCCTGGGACTAGCGGGGGCTATGAGCAGTTCTTC. Encoded protein: CASSPGTSGGYEQFF.

This clonotype was found many times. The chain joins TRBV7-2 to TRBJ2-1; 10 nucleotides line up with TRBD1. Trimming removed 1 base from V and 8 bases from J; junction bases left unmatched: 8. This CDR3 has 16 amino acids. The germline V gene encodes CDR1 SGHTA and CDR2 FQGNSA. CDR3 protein: CASSLGQGALVYEQFF. Written as DNA, the CDR3 is TGTGCCAGCAGCTTAGGACAGGGGGCGCTTGTCTATGAGCAGTTCTTC.

This clonotype was counted a few times. V is TRBV12-3 or TRBV12-4 and J is TRBJ2-5; D gene ambiguous. Trimming took off 2 bases at V and 2 bases at J, with 9 bases between the two ends. This CDR3 has 14 residues. The CDR3 DNA is TGTGCCAGCAGTTTACAGCAGCCACAAGAGACCCAGTACTTC. Protein sequence: CASSLQQPQETQYF.

The chain combines TRBV4-1 with TRBJ1-1, with D maybe TRBD1 (5 bases). This CDR3 has 15 amino acids. V dropped 5 bases and J dropped 0 bases, with 13 bases sitting between them. The germline V gene encodes CDR1 MGHRA and CDR2 YSYEKL. The CDR3 coding sequence is TGCGCCAGCAGCAGGCTACGGGGCATGAACACTGAAGCTTTCTTT. Translating it yields CASSRLRGMNTEAFF.

This clonotype was detected a few times. The V and J genes are TRBV5-1 and TRBJ2-3; TRBD2 might be the D (6 bases). CDR3 length: 14 residues. V lost 3 bases and J 0 bases, leaving 8 bases between the germline ends. The germline CDR1 and CDR2 sequences are SGHRS and YFSETQ. CDR3 amino acids: CASSSRDSTDTQYF. CDR3 DNA: TGCGCCAGCAGCTCGCGGGACAGCACAGATACGCAGTATTTT. Full variable domain (missing parts from reference TRBV5-1 and TRBJ2-3): KAGVTQTPRYLIKTRGQQVTLSCSPISGHRSVSWYQQTPGQGLQFLFEYFSETQRNKGNFPGRFSGRQFSNSRSEMNVSTLELGDSALYLCASSSRDSTDTQYFGPGTRLTVL.

This clonotype was counted at least ten times. The genes are TRBV6-2 or TRBV6-3 and TRBJ2-5, with D possibly being TRBD2 (5 bases). The CDR3 consists of 14 residues. Germline CDR1 is MNHEY and CDR2 is SVGEGT. Trimming left V 2 bases short and J 2 bases short, with 9 bases between. The CDR3 DNA sequence: TGTGCCAGCAGTTACGTGGGGAGTCAAGAGACCCAGTACTTC. Translating gives CASSYVGSQETQYF.

A few counts support this clonotype. The chain joins TRBV12-3 or TRBV12-4 to TRBJ1-2; 9 nucleotides match TRBD1. The CDR3 sequence is 13 residues long. Germline trimming cut 7 bases from V and 8 bases from J; bases unmatched to any gene: 8. The chain's CDR3 is CASTPTGGYGYTF. CDR3 sequence (DNA): TGTGCCAGCACCCCGACAGGGGGGTACGGCTACACCTTC.